The entry that follows covers one TCR beta chain sequence. This entry comes from a study of blood T cell repertoires in COVID-19. Study details: Researchers got acute and convalescent COVID-19 samples from the United States, Italy and Spain. The cDNA or gDNA used as material had been derived from T cells, B-cell-depleted T cells, or PBMCs.

In the original processing: Scientists estimated how many nucleated cells there were by amplifying reference gene primers. Here immunoSEQ multiplex PCR was the method, and the copy in TCRdb shows in-frame clones only, minus some. V and J calls and clone size are given by that table; D and trimming were obtained from the DNA. Here the sample spans some 91,000 clones, approximately 87% being singletons. The origin of this receptor is a human donor in a cohort sampled during active COVID-19. Sequencing was performed on peripheral blood.

CDR3 sequence (DNA): TGTGCCAGCAGTCAAACAGGGGAAGAGACCCAGTACTTC. It yields the protein CASSQTGEETQYF. V usage is TRBV12-3 or TRBV12-4 and J usage is TRBJ2-5, with 7 bases lining up with TRBD1. Losses at the gene ends were 5 bases for V and 3 bases for J; bases not matched to a gene: 3. The CDR3 is 13 amino acids.